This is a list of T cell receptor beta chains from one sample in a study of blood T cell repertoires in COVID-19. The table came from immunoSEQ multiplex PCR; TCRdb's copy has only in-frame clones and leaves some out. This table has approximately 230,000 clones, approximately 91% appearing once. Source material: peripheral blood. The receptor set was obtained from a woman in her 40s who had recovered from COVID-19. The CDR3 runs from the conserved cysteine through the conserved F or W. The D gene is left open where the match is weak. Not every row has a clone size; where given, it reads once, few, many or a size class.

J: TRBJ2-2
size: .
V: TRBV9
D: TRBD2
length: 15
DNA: TGTGCCAGCAGCCCACGCGGGGGGCGGGGCGGGGAGCTGTTTTTT
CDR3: CASSPRGGRGGELFF

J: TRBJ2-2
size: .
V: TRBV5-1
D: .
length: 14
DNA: TGCGCCAGCAGAACGGTTCTGAACACCGGGGAGCTGTTTTTT
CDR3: CASRTVLNTGELFF

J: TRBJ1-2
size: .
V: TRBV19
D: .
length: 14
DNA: TGTGCCAGTAGTATGGGGCAGCGTAACTATGGCTACACCTTC
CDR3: CASSMGQRNYGYTF

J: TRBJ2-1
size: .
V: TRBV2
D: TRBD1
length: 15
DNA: TGTGCCAGCAGTGAAGAAGGGGGCAGCGACAATGAGCAGTTCTTC
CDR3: CASSEEGGSDNEQFF

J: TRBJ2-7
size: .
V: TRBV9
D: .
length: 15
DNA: TGTGCCAGCAGCGTAGAGGGCAGGGGTTATTACGAGCAGTACTTC
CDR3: CASSVEGRGYYEQYF

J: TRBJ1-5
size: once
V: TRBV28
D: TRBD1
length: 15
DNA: TGTGCCAGCAGTTTTGGCCAGGGGGGCAATCAGCCCCAGCATTTT
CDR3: CASSFGQGGNQPQHF

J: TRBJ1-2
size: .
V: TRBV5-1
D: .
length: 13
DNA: TGCGCCAGCAGCTTGCCAGGCGTCTATGGCTACACCTTC
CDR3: CASSLPGVYGYTF

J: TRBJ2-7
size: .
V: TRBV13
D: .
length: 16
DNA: TGTGCCAGCAGCGCGGTTCTCCGGGGAAGCTCCTACGAGCAGTACTTC
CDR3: CASSAVLRGSSYEQYF

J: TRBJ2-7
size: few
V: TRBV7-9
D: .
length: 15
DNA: TGTGCCAGCAGCCCAAGTGGTAGGGGATCTTCGGAGCAGTACTTC
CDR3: CASSPSGRGSSEQYF

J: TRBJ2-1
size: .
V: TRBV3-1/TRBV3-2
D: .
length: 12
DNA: TGTGCCAGCAGCCCCGGAGGGGGCCTAGGGTTCTTC
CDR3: CASSPGGGLGFF

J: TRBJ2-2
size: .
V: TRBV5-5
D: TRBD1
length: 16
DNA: TGTGCCAGCAGCTCAAGTAACAGGGGGCGGGCCGGGGAGCTGTTTTTT
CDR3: CASSSSNRGRAGELFF

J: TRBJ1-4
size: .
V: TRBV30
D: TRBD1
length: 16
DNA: TGTGCCTGGAGTCGCCCAAAACCCCAGGGGGCTTTAAAACTGTTTTTT
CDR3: CAWSRPKPQGALKLFF

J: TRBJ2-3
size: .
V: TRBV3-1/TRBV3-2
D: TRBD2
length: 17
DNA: TGTGCCAGCAGCCATGGGACTAGCGGGAGGGTAAGAGATACGCAGTATTTT
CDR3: CASSHGTSGRVRDTQYF

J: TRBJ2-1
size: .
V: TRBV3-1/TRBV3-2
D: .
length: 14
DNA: TGTGCCAGCAGCCAAGCACCGGGTTCGAATGAGCAGTTCTTC
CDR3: CASSQAPGSNEQFF

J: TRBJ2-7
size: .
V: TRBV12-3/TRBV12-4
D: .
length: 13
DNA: TGTGCCAGCAGTTTACTGGGGCACTACGAGCAGTACTTC
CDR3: CASSLLGHYEQYF

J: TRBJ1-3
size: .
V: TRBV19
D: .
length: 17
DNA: TGTGCCAGTAGTCCCCGAGGGACTCCGAACCCTGGAAACACCATATATTTT
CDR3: CASSPRGTPNPGNTIYF

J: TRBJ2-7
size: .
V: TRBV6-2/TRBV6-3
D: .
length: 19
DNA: TGTGCCAGCAGTTACCCGCGACCTGGCCTCCAGGACAGCAGCTACGAGCAGTACTTC
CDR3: CASSYPRPGLQDSSYEQYF

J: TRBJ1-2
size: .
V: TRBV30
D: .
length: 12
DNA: TGTGCCTGGAGTGTAAGCGGGCGCGGCTACACCTTC
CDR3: CAWSVSGRGYTF

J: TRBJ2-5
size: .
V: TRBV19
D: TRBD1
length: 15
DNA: TGTGCCAGTAGTACCGGACAGGGGGTCCAAGAGACCCAGTACTTC
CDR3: CASSTGQGVQETQYF

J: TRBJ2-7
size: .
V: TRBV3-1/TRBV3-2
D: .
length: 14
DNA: TGTGCCAGCAGCCGAGAACAGAACTCCTACGAGCAGTACTTC
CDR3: CASSREQNSYEQYF

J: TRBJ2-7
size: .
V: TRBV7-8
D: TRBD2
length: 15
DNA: TGTGCCAGCAGCTATCTAGCGGGCTCAACCTACGAGCAGTACTTC
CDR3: CASSYLAGSTYEQYF

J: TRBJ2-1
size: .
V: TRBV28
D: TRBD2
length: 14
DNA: TGTGCCAGCAGAAACGGCGGGAGCTACAATGAGCAGTTCTTC
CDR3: CASRNGGSYNEQFF

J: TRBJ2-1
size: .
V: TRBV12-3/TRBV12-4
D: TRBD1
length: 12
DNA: TGTGCCAGCAGTTTAACTGCAGGGGGGCAGTTCTTC
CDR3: CASSLTAGGQFF

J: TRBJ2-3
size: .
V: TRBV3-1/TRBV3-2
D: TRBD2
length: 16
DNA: TGTGCCAGCAGGTCCGTAGCGGGAGAGGGCACAGATACGCAGTATTTT
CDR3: CASRSVAGEGTDTQYF

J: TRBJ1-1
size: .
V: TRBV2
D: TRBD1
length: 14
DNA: TGTGCCAGCAGTTGGGGACAGCTGAACACTGAAGCTTTCTTT
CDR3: CASSWGQLNTEAFF

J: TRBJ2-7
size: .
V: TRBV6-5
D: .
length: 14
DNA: TGTGCCAGCAGTCCCCACAGGGCCCCCTACGAGCAGTACTTC
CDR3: CASSPHRAPYEQYF

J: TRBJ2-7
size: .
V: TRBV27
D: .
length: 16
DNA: TGTGCCGCCGGGTCTGGGGTGGCGGGTCCACTCTACGAGCAGTACTTC
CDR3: CAAGSGVAGPLYEQYF

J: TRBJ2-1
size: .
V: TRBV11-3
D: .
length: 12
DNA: TGTGCCAGCAGACAATACGGGAATGAGCAGTTCTTC
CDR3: CASRQYGNEQFF

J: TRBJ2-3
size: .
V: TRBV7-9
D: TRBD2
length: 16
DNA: TGTGCCAGCAGCTTGGCCTTGGGGGCGGGAGGTGATACGCAGTATTTT
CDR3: CASSLALGAGGDTQYF

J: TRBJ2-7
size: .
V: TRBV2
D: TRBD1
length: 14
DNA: TGTGCCAGCAGTGGGGGGACAGGGTTCCACGAGCAGTACTTC
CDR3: CASSGGTGFHEQYF

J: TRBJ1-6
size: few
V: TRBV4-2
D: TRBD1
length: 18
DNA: TGTGCCAGCAGCCAAGTCCTCCGGACAGGCCTACATAATTCACCCCTCCACTTT
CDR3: CASSQVLRTGLHNSPLHF

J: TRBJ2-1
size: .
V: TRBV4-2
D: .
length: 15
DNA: TGTGCCAGCAGCCAAGAGCGAGGGCCCTACAATGAGCAGTTCTTC
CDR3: CASSQERGPYNEQFF

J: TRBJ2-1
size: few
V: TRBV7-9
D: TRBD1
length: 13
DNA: TGTGCCAGCAGCTCCCAGGGGGCGTATGAGCAGTTCTTC
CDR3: CASSSQGAYEQFF

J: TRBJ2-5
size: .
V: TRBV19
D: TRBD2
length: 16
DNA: TGTGCCAGTAGTTCGATCGGGGGGGCGCGAGGAGAGACCCAGTACTTC
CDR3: CASSSIGGARGETQYF

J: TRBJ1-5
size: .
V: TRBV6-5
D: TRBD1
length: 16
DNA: TGTGCCAGCAGTTTAACTGGCAGGGGGTCCCCTCAGCCCCAGCATTTT
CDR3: CASSLTGRGSPQPQHF

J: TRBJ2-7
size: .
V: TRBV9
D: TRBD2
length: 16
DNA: TGTGCCAGCAGCGTAGCCCCCGGAGCGGGAACCTACGAGCAGTACTTC
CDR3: CASSVAPGAGTYEQYF

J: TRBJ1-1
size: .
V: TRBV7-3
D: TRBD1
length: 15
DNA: TGTGCCAGCAGTATAACCGGACAGGGGCTCACTGAAGCTTTCTTT
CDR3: CASSITGQGLTEAFF

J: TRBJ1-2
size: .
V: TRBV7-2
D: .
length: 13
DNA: TGTGCCAGCAGCTCTAATGGTTACCCCAACTACACCTTC
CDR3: CASSSNGYPNYTF

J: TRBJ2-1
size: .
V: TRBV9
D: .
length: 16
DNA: TGTGCCAGCAGCGTAGAGGGGTTAGCTCTTTACAATGAGCAGTTCTTC
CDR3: CASSVEGLALYNEQFF

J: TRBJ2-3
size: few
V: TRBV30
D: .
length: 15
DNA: TGTGCCTGGACACCCCGCCTAGTCCCCACAGATACGCAGTATTTT
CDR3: CAWTPRLVPTDTQYF

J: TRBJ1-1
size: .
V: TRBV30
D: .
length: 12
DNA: TGTGCCTGGAGCCTAGGGGGAGAGGAAGCTTTCTTT
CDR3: CAWSLGGEEAFF

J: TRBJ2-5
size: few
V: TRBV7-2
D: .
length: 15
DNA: TGTGCCAGCAGCTTTAACGGGGGTCGGTGGGAGACCCAGTACTTC
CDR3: CASSFNGGRWETQYF

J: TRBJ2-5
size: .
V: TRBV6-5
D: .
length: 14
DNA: TGTGCCAGCAGTTCCTTTGGAGCGTGGGAGACCCAGTACTTC
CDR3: CASSSFGAWETQYF

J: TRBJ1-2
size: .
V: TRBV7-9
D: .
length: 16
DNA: TGTGCCAGCAGCTCCCTAAACATCGACAGGCCCTATGGCTACACCTTC
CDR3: CASSSLNIDRPYGYTF

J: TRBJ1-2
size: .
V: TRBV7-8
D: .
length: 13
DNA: TGTGCCAGCAGCGGGCAGGCCCGTGAGGGCTACACCTTC
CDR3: CASSGQAREGYTF

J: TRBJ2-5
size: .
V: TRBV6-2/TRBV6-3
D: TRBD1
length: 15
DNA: TGTGCCAGCAGCTCCGGACAGGGTTGGGGAGAGACCCAGTACTTC
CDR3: CASSSGQGWGETQYF

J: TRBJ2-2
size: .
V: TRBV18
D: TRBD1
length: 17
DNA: TGTGCCAGCTCACGATCTTTCGGGACAGCGAACACCGGGGAGCTGTTTTTT
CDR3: CASSRSFGTANTGELFF

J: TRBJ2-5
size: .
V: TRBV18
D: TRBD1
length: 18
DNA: TGTGCCAGCTCAACACAGGGGTCGTGGGTGCTTCCCCAAGAGACCCAGTACTTC
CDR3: CASSTQGSWVLPQETQYF

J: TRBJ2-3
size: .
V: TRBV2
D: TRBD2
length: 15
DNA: TGTGCCAGCAGTACGACTAGCGGGGGCGCAGATACGCAGTATTTT
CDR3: CASSTTSGGADTQYF

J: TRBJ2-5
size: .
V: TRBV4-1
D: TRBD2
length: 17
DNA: TGCGCCAGCAGCCAAGATTTCGGGACTAGCGGCGCTCAGACCCAGTACTTC
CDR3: CASSQDFGTSGAQTQYF

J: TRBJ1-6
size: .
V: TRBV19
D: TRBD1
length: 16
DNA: TGTGCCAGTAGTATCACCGGGACAGGGGATAATTCACCCCTCCACTTT
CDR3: CASSITGTGDNSPLHF

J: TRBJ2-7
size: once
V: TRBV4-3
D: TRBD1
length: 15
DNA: TGCGCCAGCAGCCAAGATAGGGGACAGATCTACGAGCAGTACTTC
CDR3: CASSQDRGQIYEQYF

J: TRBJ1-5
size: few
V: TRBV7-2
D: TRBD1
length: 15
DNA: TGTGCCAGCAGCGCCTGGACAGGGGGGAATCAGCCCCAGCATTTT
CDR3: CASSAWTGGNQPQHF

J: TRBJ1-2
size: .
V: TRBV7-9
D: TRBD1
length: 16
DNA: TGTGCCAGCAGCCCAGAGGACAGGGGGTATAACTATGGCTACACCTTC
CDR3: CASSPEDRGYNYGYTF

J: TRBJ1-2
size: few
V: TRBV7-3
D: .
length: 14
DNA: TGTGCCAGCAGCTTAGGGCCTTCCGGCAATGGCTACACCTTC
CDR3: CASSLGPSGNGYTF

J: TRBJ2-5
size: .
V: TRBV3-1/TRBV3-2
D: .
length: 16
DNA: TGTGCCAGCAGCCAAGATGGGTCGAGGGTGGGAGAGACCCAGTACTTC
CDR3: CASSQDGSRVGETQYF

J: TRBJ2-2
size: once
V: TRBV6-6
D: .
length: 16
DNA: TGTGCCAGCAGTTACGAGGTAGCGGCGAACACCGGGGAGCTGTTTTTT
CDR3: CASSYEVAANTGELFF

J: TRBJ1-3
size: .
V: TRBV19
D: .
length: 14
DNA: TGTGCCAGTAGCACCGGGGGAAATGGAAACACCATATATTTT
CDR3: CASSTGGNGNTIYF

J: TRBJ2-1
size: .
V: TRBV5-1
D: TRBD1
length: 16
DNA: TGCGCCAGCAGCTTGGGGGGGACAGGGAGTCAGAATGAGCAGTTCTTC
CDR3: CASSLGGTGSQNEQFF

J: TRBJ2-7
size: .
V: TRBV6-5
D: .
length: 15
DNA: TGTGCCAGCAGTTACTCGTGGCAGGGTGTCGCCGAGCAGTACTTC
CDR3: CASSYSWQGVAEQYF